A single sample gave rise to the 32 T cell receptor beta chains below, sequenced in a study of shared T cell receptors in the human thymus. Assay: immunoSEQ multiplex PCR; the TCRdb copy retains only in-frame clones and omits some. The sample has 550,000 to 800,000 clones, 80% to 90% seen once; the top ten hold roughly 0.01%. The same data also contributed to another study, on human thymus T cells.

Input material: thymocytes. The source of these receptors is a girl under three years old with a congenital heart defect.

Here the CDR3 DNA reads TGTGCCAGCAGTGAATATAAGGTTGGGCGAACTGAAGCTTTCTTT. The encoded protein is CASSEYKVGRTEAFF. This sequence joins TRBV25-1 and TRBJ1-1; D is uncertain. Germline V CDR1 and CDR2: MGHDK, SYGVNS. The CDR3 sequence is 15 residues long. V lost 0 bases, J lost 5 bases, and 13 bases lay in between.

The chain is built from TRBV6-1 and TRBJ1-2; D not resolved. CDR3 length: 13 amino acids. Trimming shortened V by 6 bases and J by 5 bases, and 13 bases separated the two germline ends. Germline CDR1 and CDR2: MNHNS and SASEGT. CDR3 residues: CASRDQGSYGYTF. In nucleotides, the CDR3 is TGTGCCAGCAGAGACCAAGGGAGTTATGGCTACACCTTC.

V usage is TRBV5-6 and J usage is TRBJ2-3; a weak D match, TRBD1 (5 bases). Germline assignment: CDR1 SGHDT and CDR2 YYEEEE. This CDR3 region has 15 residues. V was cut by 4 bases and J by 1 base, with 13 bases left in between. Written as DNA, the CDR3 is TGTGCCAGCAGCGCTCCCTTAGGGGGCACAGATACGCAGTATTTT. This codes for CASSAPLGGTDTQYF.

The CDR3 DNA reads as TGTGCCAGCAGCCCGGCTAGCGGGGGGGATTTTTACGAGCAGTACTTC. Translation gives CASSPASGGDFYEQYF. The genes are TRBV7-2 and TRBJ2-7; 12 nucleotides agree with TRBD2. V dropped 5 bases and J dropped 4; count of bases not matched to a gene: 9. The CDR3 totals 16 residues. Germline V gives CDR1 SGHTA, CDR2 FQGNSA.

This chain links TRBV7-9 with TRBJ2-7; possible D gene TRBD2, 5 bases. CDR1 is SEHNR, CDR2 FQNEAQ, per germline (reference sequence). The CDR3 loop spans 14 amino acids. V lost 1 base, J lost 2 bases, and 9 bases lay in between. CDR3 amino acids: CASSLGGSAYEQYF. The CDR3, as DNA: TGTGCCAGCAGCTTAGGCGGGTCCGCCTACGAGCAGTACTTC.

The chain employs TRBV19 and TRBJ1-1, with D maybe TRBD1 (5 bases). Germline CDR1 reads LNHDA; CDR2 reads SQIVND (reference sequence). The length of the CDR3 is 14 residues. V lost 1 base, J lost 4 bases, and 10 bases lay in between. CDR3 coding DNA: TGTGCCAGTAGTATAGTCAGTAGGGGCACTGAAGCTTTCTTT. The encoded protein is CASSIVSRGTEAFF.

This clone occurred once. CDR3 protein: CASSLAFLAGGPGKAGELFF. CDR3 sequence (DNA): TGCGCCAGCAGCTTGGCCTTCCTAGCGGGGGGGCCAGGGAAGGCCGGGGAGCTGTTTTTT. The V gene is TRBV5-1, the J gene TRBJ2-2; 12 bases are shared with TRBD2. With V trimmed by 0 bases and J by 6 bases, 15 bases remained unmatched. The CDR3 sequence is 20 residues long. CDR1 is SGHRS, CDR2 YFSETQ, per germline.

The chain has TRBV6-5 and TRBJ1-1; 8 bases map to TRBD1. Germline CDR1 reads MNHEY; CDR2 reads SVGAGI. The CDR3 has 15 amino acids. J lost 0 bases, V lost 7 bases, and 7 bases had no gene match. CDR3 in amino acids: CASNDRGGMNTEAFF. The CDR3, as DNA: TGTGCCAGCAATGACAGGGGAGGGATGAACACTGAAGCTTTCTTT.

This sequence joins TRBV5-1 and TRBJ2-5, with D possibly being TRBD2 (7 bases). CDR1 is SGHRS, CDR2 YFSETQ, per germline. Trimming cost V 4 bases and J 1 base, with 23 bases left between them. The CDR3 runs to 18 residues. This CDR3 is CASSPPKLRGGGQETQYF. The CDR3 bases are TGCGCCAGCAGCCCTCCCAAATTGAGGGGGGGAGGCCAAGAGACCCAGTACTTC. Using reference TRBV5-1 and TRBJ2-5 for the parts outside the CDR3, the full variable domain is KAGVTQTPRYLIKTRGQQVTLSCSPISGHRSVSWYQQTPGQGLQFLFEYFSETQRNKGNFPGRFSGRQFSNSRSEMNVSTLELGDSALYLCASSPPKLRGGGQETQYFGPGTRLLVL.

The rearrangement links TRBV5-1 to TRBJ2-6; D possibly corresponds to TRBD1 (6 bases). Trimming removed 6 bases from V and 0 bases from J, with 13 bases in between. There are 16 residues in the CDR3. CDR1 and CDR2 (germline): SGHRS, YFSETQ. The CDR3 DNA sequence: TGCGCCAGCATCGGACAGTTAGGCTCTGGGGCCAACGTCCTGACTTTC. This translates into CASIGQLGSGANVLTF.

The chain has TRBV9 and TRBJ2-3, with D possibly being TRBD2 (7 bases). V was trimmed by 2 bases and J by 2 bases, leaving 18 bases between them. The V gene's germline CDR1 is SGDLS and CDR2 YYNGEE. This CDR3 has 17 amino acids. The CDR3 protein is CASSVGEGGWDTDTQYF. CDR3 in DNA: TGTGCCAGCAGCGTGGGAGAGGGGGGGTGGGACACAGATACGCAGTATTTT.

The chain has TRBV5-4 and TRBJ2-4; a possible D gene is TRBD2 (5 bases). The length of the CDR3 is 14 residues. Trimming cost V 1 base and J 3 bases, with 8 bases left between them. CDR1 is SGHNT and CDR2 is YYREEE in the germline V gene (reference sequence). The CDR3 reads CASSLTGIKNIQYF. The DNA for the CDR3 is TGTGCCAGCAGCTTGACCGGGATCAAAAACATTCAGTACTTC.

The chain carries TRBV21-1 and TRBJ1-2; the table assigns TRBD1, which was not confirmed against the DNA. TRBV21-1 is an annotated pseudogene. The CDR3 sequence is 16 residues long. CDR3 region: CASSRNDPMGLYGYTF. CDR3 sequence (DNA): TGTGCCAGCAGCAGAAATGATCCCATGGGCCTCTATGGCTACACCTTC.

This chain joins TRBV4-1 and TRBJ1-6, with 7 bases that match TRBD1. From germline, CDR1 is MGHRA and CDR2 YSYEKL. This CDR3 comprises 20 residues. With V trimmed by 2 bases and J by 0 bases, 13 bases remained unmatched. CDR3 loop: CASSQWGQPLRLSYNSPLHF. In DNA form, the CDR3 reads TGCGCCAGCAGCCAATGGGGACAGCCTTTGAGACTCTCCTATAATTCACCCCTCCACTTT.

This chain uses TRBV9 with TRBJ2-7; TRBD1 agrees at 10 bases. Germline values: CDR1 SGDLS, CDR2 YYNGEE. This CDR3 is 16 amino acids long. V was clipped by 0 bases and J by 2 bases; unmatched bases: 5. The CDR3 DNA is TGTGCCAGCAGCGTAGCCTGGGACAGGGGAACCTACGAGCAGTACTTC. Protein sequence: CASSVAWDRGTYEQYF.

V gene TRBV5-8 combines with J gene TRBJ1-2; 7 bases line up with TRBD1. CDR1 SGHTS and CDR2 YDEGEE come from the germline V gene. This CDR3 comprises 13 residues. J was trimmed by 3 bases and V by 4 bases; bases with no gene match: 3. CDR3 coding DNA: TGTGCCAGCAGCCCCGACAGGGACTATGGCTACACCTTC. Amino acids: CASSPDRDYGYTF.

The chain employs TRBV13 and TRBJ1-6, with a tentative D call TRBD1 (6 bases). The CDR3 extends over 14 amino acids. Germline assignment: CDR1 PRHDT and CDR2 FYEKMQ (reference sequence). The ends were cut back, 4 bases at V and 6 bases at J, with 10 bases in the middle. Written as DNA, the CDR3 is TGTGCCAGCAGCTCAACAGGGATTAATTCACCCCTCCACTTT. This gives the protein CASSSTGINSPLHF.

V is TRBV5-4 and J is TRBJ1-1, with a weak D call TRBD1 (5 bases). Germline values: CDR1 SGHNT, CDR2 YYREEE (reference sequence). The CDR3 has 14 amino acids. V was cut by 0 bases and J by 5 bases, with 11 bases left in between. The DNA of the CDR3 is TGTGCCAGCAGCTTGGAGGGACTGCCTACTGAAGCTTTCTTT. This sequence encodes CASSLEGLPTEAFF. The whole variable domain, filled in from reference TRBV5-4 and TRBJ1-1, reads ETGVTQSPTHLIKTRGQQVTLRCSSQSGHNTVSWYQQALGQGPQFIFQYYREEENGRGNFPPRFSGLQFPNYSSELNVNALELDDSALYLCASSLEGLPTEAFFGQGTRLTVV.

This clone was counted once. The CDR3 coding sequence is TGTGCCAGCTCACCACTAGTGTACAGCCCGAGCTTTTATGGCTACACCTTC. This encodes CASSPLVYSPSFYGYTF. V gene TRBV18 combines with J gene TRBJ1-2; the D is unclear. Trimming pared 1 base from V and 5 bases from J, leaving 20 bases between. The CDR3 is 17 residues long. Per germline, CDR1 KGHSH and CDR2 LQKENI.

The chain recombines TRBV6-1 with TRBJ1-5, with 7 positions matching TRBD1. This CDR3 is built from 15 residues. V lost 1 base to trimming and J lost 6 bases; unmatched junction nucleotides: 6. Looked up from germline, CDR1 is MNHNS and CDR2 is SASEGT. The CDR3 nucleotides read TGTGCCAGCAGTGAAGGGCCCGGGACAGCTCAGCCCCAGCATTTT. Translated: CASSEGPGTAQPQHF.

This sequence joins TRBV27 and TRBJ1-2, with 10 bases matching TRBD1. From germline, CDR1 is MNHEY and CDR2 SMNVEV (reference sequence). There are 14 residues in the CDR3. V shed 5 bases and J 4 bases; nucleotides not matched to a gene: 4. CDR3 protein: CASSPWTGGYGYTF. CDR3 bases: TGTGCCAGCAGTCCCTGGACAGGGGGCTATGGCTACACCTTC.

CDR3 sequence (DNA): TGTGCCACCAGCGGGGGACACCAGCGTCGGGATACGCAGTATTTT. Protein sequence: CATSGGHQRRDTQYF. This chain links TRBV15 with TRBJ2-3; D possibly corresponds to TRBD1 (6 bases). Germline assignment: CDR1 LNHNV and CDR2 YYDKDF (reference sequence). CDR3 length: 15 amino acids. With 5 bases removed from V and 6 bases from J, the gap between germline ends came to 18 bases. The full variable domain, in which reference TRBV15 and TRBJ2-3 provide the parts outside the CDR3, is DAMVIQNPRYQVTQFGKPVTLSCSQTLNHNVMYWYQQKSSQAPKLLFHYYDKDFNNEADTPDNFQSRRPNTSFCFLDIRSPGLGDTAMYLCATSGGHQRRDTQYFGPGTRLTVL.

The chain employs TRBV4-2 and TRBJ2-1; D is possibly TRBD2 (6 bases). V was trimmed by 1 base and J by 1 base, leaving 11 bases between them. Germline V lookup: CDR1 LGHNA, CDR2 YNFKEQ. The CDR3 runs 16 residues. CDR3 coding DNA: TGTGCCAGCAGCCAAGGGAATAGCGGATCCTACAATGAGCAGTTCTTC. Its translation: CASSQGNSGSYNEQFF.

The DNA of the CDR3 is TGTGCCAGCAGTTTTTCGTACAGGAACCATAACTATGGCTACACCTTC. Amino acids: CASSFSYRNHNYGYTF. The chain combines TRBV27 with TRBJ1-2; D might be TRBD1 (5 bases). V was shortened by 3 bases and J by 1 base, with 15 bases between the two germline ends. The CDR3 sequence is 16 residues long. The germline gives CDR1 MNHEY, CDR2 SMNVEV (reference sequence).

V gene TRBV12-5 combines with J gene TRBJ2-1; D may be TRBD1 (6 bases). CDR3 length: 14 residues. The germline gives CDR1 LGHNT, CDR2 FRNRAP. The V end lost 1 base, the J end lost 4 bases, and 8 bases lay between the germline ends. The CDR3 loop is CASGLATGYNEQFF. As DNA, the CDR3 is TGTGCTAGTGGTTTGGCAACAGGGTACAATGAGCAGTTCTTC.

The chain combines TRBV28 with TRBJ1-2; 12 positions match TRBD1. The V segment lost 4 bases and the J segment 6 bases; nucleotides outside the gene matches: 9. The CDR3 runs to 16 residues. Germline-derived CDR1 and CDR2 are MDHEN and SYDVKM. This CDR3 reads CASSSGQGAPWDGYTF. DNA of the CDR3: TGTGCCAGCAGTTCGGGACAGGGGGCTCCTTGGGATGGCTACACCTTC.

This clone was detected once. V and J are TRBV5-1 and TRBJ1-2; a possible D gene is TRBD1 (6 bases). Trimming cost V 0 bases and J 6 bases, with 12 bases left between them. Germline loops: CDR1 SGHRS, CDR2 YFSETQ. This CDR3 has 14 amino acids. The CDR3 nucleotides are TGCGCCAGCAGCTTGGCTGGGGGCTTTCATGGCTACACCTTC. Translation: CASSLAGGFHGYTF.

The chain has TRBV11-2 and TRBJ1-1; 8 bases align to TRBD1. CDR3 length: 15 residues. The germline gives CDR1 SGHAT, CDR2 FQNNGV. V dropped 4 bases and J dropped 11; count of bases not matched to a gene: 15. Written as DNA, the CDR3 is TGTGCCAGCAGCTCCAGTGGGGGACAGGAATGTTATGCTTTCTTT. This encodes CASSSSGGQECYAFF. The full variable domain, its missing parts supplied by reference TRBV11-2 and TRBJ1-1, is EAGVAQSPRYKIIEKRQSVAFWCNPISGHATLYWYQQILGQGPKLLIQFQNNGVVDDSQLPKDRFSAERLKGVDSTLKIQPAKLEDSAVYLCASSSSGGQECYAFFGQGTRLTVV.

The chain has TRBV2 and TRBJ1-1; no reliable D call. CDR3 length: 13 residues. Germline V lookup: CDR1 SNHLY, CDR2 FYNNEI. Trimming cost V 3 bases and J 5 bases, with 10 bases left between them. The CDR3 DNA follows: TGTGCCAGCAGTGATGGTCGGGGAACTGAAGCTTTCTTT. This translates into CASSDGRGTEAFF. The entire variable domain, with the rest obtained from reference TRBV2 and TRBJ1-1, is as follows: EPEVTQTPSHQVTQMGQEVILRCVPISNHLYFYWYRQILGQKVEFLVSFYNNEISEKSEIFDDQFSVERPDGSNFTLKIRSTKLEDSAMYFCASSDGRGTEAFFGQGTRLTVV.

CDR3 protein: CAVKEGRDSTEAFF. As DNA, the CDR3 is TGTGCCGTAAAGGAGGGTCGTGATAGCACTGAAGCTTTCTTT. This chain joins TRBV19 and TRBJ1-1; no clear D gene. Germline CDR1 reads LNHDA; CDR2 reads SQIVND (reference sequence). CDR3 size: 14 residues. V was pared by 11 bases and J by 4 bases, with 20 bases between. Combining the CDR3 with reference TRBV19 and TRBJ1-1 gives the whole variable domain DGGITQSPKYLFRKEGQNVTLSCEQNLNHDAMYWYRQDPGQGLRLIYYSQIVNDFQKGDIAEGYSVSREKKESFPLTVTSAQKNPTAFYLCAVKEGRDSTEAFFGQGTRLTVV.

The J gene is TRBJ1-1, the V gene TRBV30; TRBD1 matches 8 bases. Germline CDR1 GTSNPN, CDR2 SVGIG (reference sequence). The CDR3 length is 13 residues. J lost 1 base, V lost 8 bases, and 6 bases had no gene match. CDR3 nucleotide sequence: TGTGCCGGGGGACAGGCGACGAACACTGAAGCTTTCTTT. Encoded protein: CAGGQATNTEAFF.

The gene calls are TRBV6-5 and TRBJ2-2, with 8 positions matching TRBD1. This CDR3 contains 14 residues. The germline V gene has CDR1 MNHEY and CDR2 SVGAGI. V was pared by 5 bases and J by 6 bases, with 5 bases of the junction left unmatched. CDR3 residues: CASSKRTGSGELFF. The CDR3 DNA is TGTGCCAGCAGTAAACGGACAGGGTCCGGGGAGCTGTTTTTT.